This is a list of T cell receptor beta chains from one sample in a study of T-cell reconstitution after alpha-beta-depleted transplantation in children. One entry per CDR3 protein, called by TCRdb with MiXCR from the PCR reads. Counted here are roughly 500,000 distinct CDR3 sequences, about 11% occurring once; the ten biggest clones make up around 2%. The sample in question was PBMCs, obtained before TCRalphabeta/CD19-depleted stem cell transplant. The receptor source for this set is a child aged 2-15 years with inherited bone marrow failure, due to receive a stem cell transplant. The CDR3 runs from the conserved cysteine through the conserved F or W. The D gene is left open where the match is weak. For some rows the clone size is stated as once, few or many, or as a class when expanded; others skip it.

clone size	J gene	V gene	D gene	CDR3 DNA	CDR3 protein
many	TRBJ2-5	TRBV11-2	TRBD2	TGTGCCAGCAGCTCTAGCGGGTATCAAGAGACCCAGTACTTC	CASSSSGYQETQYF
few	TRBJ2-7	TRBV29-1	.	TGCAGCGTCCGTCCATCGGTAAACCCCTACGAGCAGTACTTC	CSVRPSVNPYEQYF
many	TRBJ2-3	TRBV27	.	TGTGCCGGGAGAGGTGTTTCTCTAGATACGCAGTATTTT	CAGRGVSLDTQYF
.	TRBJ2-6	TRBV18	.	TGTGCCAGCTCACCCTATTTGAGCACCGGGGCCAACGTCCTGACTTTC	CASSPYLSTGANVLTF
many	TRBJ2-4	TRBV28	TRBD2	TGTGCCAGCAGCCTAGCGGGAATAGCCAAAAACATTCAGTACTTC	CASSLAGIAKNIQYF
few	TRBJ2-5	TRBV11-2	.	TGTGCCAGCAGCTTACTTATGGGGGAAGAGACCCAGTACTTC	CASSLLMGEETQYF
many	TRBJ1-5	TRBV19	.	TGTGCCAGTAGTATAAAACCCGGTAATCAGCCCCAGCATTTT	CASSIKPGNQPQHF
few	TRBJ2-4	TRBV27	.	TGTGCCAGCAGCGAACACGGGGCGGACATTCAGTACTTC	CASSEHGADIQYF
.	TRBJ2-7	TRBV6-1	.	TGTGCCAGCAGTCCTCGGGCGGGTCTCTACGAGCAGTACTTC	CASSPRAGLYEQYF
few	TRBJ1-1	TRBV12-3/TRBV12-4	.	TGTGCCAGCAGTTTCCCAGCGAACACTGAAGCTTTCTTT	CASSFPANTEAFF
.	TRBJ2-7	TRBV9	.	TGTGCCAGCAGCGACGGCCGGGGGGAGCAGTACTTC	CASSDGRGEQYF
.	TRBJ2-3	TRBV30	TRBD2	TGTGCCTGGAGTGCTAGCGGGAGCACAGATACGCAGTATTTT	CAWSASGSTDTQYF
few	TRBJ1-5	TRBV12-3/TRBV12-4	.	TGTGCCAGCGCCCCGGGCCCCTGGACCCAGCATTTT	CASAPGPWTQHF
many	TRBJ1-2	TRBV11-2	.	TGTGCCAGCAGCTCGGGTGGGGGCGTCGGATTCTATGGCTACACCTTC	CASSSGGGVGFYGYTF
many	TRBJ2-5	TRBV7-2	TRBD2	TGTGCCAGCAGGCTAGCGGGAGGCCAAGAGACCCAGTACTTC	CASRLAGGQETQYF
many	TRBJ2-7	TRBV28	TRBD1	TGTGCCAGCAGTTTATCGGACAGGGCGTCTGGCGAGCAGTACTTC	CASSLSDRASGEQYF
.	TRBJ2-7	TRBV7-2	.	TGTGCCAGCAGCATCCGGGACGGATACTACGAGCAGTACTTC	CASSIRDGYYEQYF
many	TRBJ2-7	TRBV7-6	TRBD2	TGTGCCAGCAGCCACGATTTGGCGGGAGGTTACTACGAGCAGTACTTC	CASSHDLAGGYYEQYF
few	TRBJ2-7	TRBV6-2/TRBV6-3	TRBD1	TGTGCCAGCACCTACAGGGGTTACGAGCAGTACTTC	CASTYRGYEQYF
many	TRBJ1-2	TRBV12-3/TRBV12-4	TRBD1	TGTGCCAGCAGCCCCCGGGACAGGGTGACCTATGGCTACACCTTC	CASSPRDRVTYGYTF
few	TRBJ2-7	TRBV10-1	TRBD1	TGCGCCAGCAGTGATTCTCGGGACAGGGGAAGCTACGAGCAGTACTTC	CASSDSRDRGSYEQYF
many	TRBJ1-5	TRBV6-1	.	TGTGCCAGCCAGGAACGGGTCCCAGCGAGCAATCAGCCCCAGCATTTT	CASQERVPASNQPQHF
many	TRBJ2-2	TRBV27	.	TGTGCCAGCAGTCCCGGGACAAGCACCGGGGAGCTGTTTTTT	CASSPGTSTGELFF
many	TRBJ2-3	TRBV5-1	.	TGCGCCAGCAGCTCGGCAGCTAGCACAGATACGCAGTATTTT	CASSSAASTDTQYF
many	TRBJ2-5	TRBV20-1	.	TGCAGTGCTAGAGGGGTCGGCTTCCAAGAGACCCAGTACTTC	CSARGVGFQETQYF
many	TRBJ2-3	TRBV6-5	.	TGTGCCAGCAGTTACTCAGGGGACGGCACTAGCACAGATACGCAGTATTTT	CASSYSGDGTSTDTQYF
many	TRBJ2-3	TRBV5-6	TRBD2	TGTGCCAGCAGCCCCCCAACGGGAGCGGGAGAAGAGGTAGATACGCAGTATTTT	CASSPPTGAGEEVDTQYF
.	TRBJ2-5	TRBV7-9	.	TGTGCCAGCAGCTTAAGACAGGTTCAAGAGACCCAGTACTTC	CASSLRQVQETQYF
few	TRBJ2-3	TRBV20-1	.	TGCAGTGCTAGACTCCTAAAGGGGACCGGCGACACAGATACGCAGTATTTT	CSARLLKGTGDTDTQYF
few	TRBJ2-3	TRBV20-1	TRBD2	TGCAGTGCTAGGCTAGCGGCCGGGGGTACGCAGTATTTT	CSARLAAGGTQYF
.	TRBJ2-1	TRBV20-1	TRBD2	TGCAGTGCGAGCAAGCGGGGGGGAGACTTCAGTGAGCAGTTCTTC	CSASKRGGDFSEQFF
many	TRBJ2-7	TRBV3-1	.	TGTGCCAGCAGCCAAGAAACGACCGATAGCTCCTACGAGCAGTACTTC	CASSQETTDSSYEQYF
many	TRBJ2-1	TRBV20-1	TRBD2	TGCAGTGCAACACCGGGACTAGTGTACAATGAGCAGTTCTTC	CSATPGLVYNEQFF
.	TRBJ2-7	TRBV12-3/TRBV12-4	.	TGTGCCAGCAGTTTAACTGATGACGGCGAGCAGTACTTC	CASSLTDDGEQYF
many	TRBJ2-7	TRBV4-3	TRBD2	TGCGCCAGCAGCCCTACACTAGCGGGGTACTACGAGCAGTACTTC	CASSPTLAGYYEQYF
many	TRBJ2-7	TRBV12-3/TRBV12-4	.	TGTGCCAGCATGATAGAGCCCTACGAGCAGTACTTC	CASMIEPYEQYF
many	TRBJ2-1	TRBV5-1	TRBD2	TGTGCCAGCAGTGCCGGGACTAGCTACAATGAGCAGTTCTTC	CASSAGTSYNEQFF
many	TRBJ2-7	TRBV18	TRBD2	TGTGCCAGCTCGCTGGGACTAGCGCTCTACGAGCAGTACTTC	CASSLGLALYEQYF
few	TRBJ2-1	TRBV19	.	TGTGCCAGTAGGGACCTCAATGAGCAGTTCTTC	CASRDLNEQFF
.	TRBJ2-7	TRBV20-1	TRBD2	TGCAGTGCTTCAAGCGGGAGGTTCTCCTACGAGCAGTACTTC	CSASSGRFSYEQYF
few	TRBJ2-4	TRBV5-1	.	TGCGCCAGCAGCCTGAGACCTCTAACCGCCAAAAACATTCAGTACTTC	CASSLRPLTAKNIQYF
many	TRBJ1-1	TRBV4-3	.	TGCGCCAGCAGCCAAGATGAAGGAACTGAAGCTTTCTTT	CASSQDEGTEAFF
.	TRBJ2-7	TRBV29-1	.	TGCAGCGTTGAAGGTGGGCAGGGGGGCTCAATTTACGAGCAGTACTTC	CSVEGGQGGSIYEQYF
.	TRBJ2-7	TRBV27	.	TGTGCCAGCAGTCCGACAGCGTGGTACGAGCAGTACTTC	CASSPTAWYEQYF
many	TRBJ2-3	TRBV27	TRBD2	TGTGCCAGCAGTTTCCACGCTAGCGGAGGCCACACAGATACGCAGTATTTT	CASSFHASGGHTDTQYF
many	TRBJ1-6	TRBV20-1	.	TGCAGTGCCACGACAGACTATAATTCACCCCTCCACTTT	CSATTDYNSPLHF
many	TRBJ2-5	TRBV20-1	TRBD1	TGCAGTGCTAGAGATCCAGGGGGCTTAGAGACCCAGTACTTC	CSARDPGGLETQYF
many	TRBJ2-3	TRBV12-3/TRBV12-4	.	TGTGCCAGCAGTCCGAGACTAGGGCCCGAATCTAGCACAGATACGCAGTATTTT	CASSPRLGPESSTDTQYF
many	TRBJ2-7	TRBV2	TRBD1	TGTGCCAGCAGTGAAGCGGGACAGGCCTCCTACGAGCAGTACTTC	CASSEAGQASYEQYF
many	TRBJ2-2	TRBV29-1	.	TGCAGCGTTGAAGGGACCGACACCGGGGAGCTGTTTTTT	CSVEGTDTGELFF
few	TRBJ2-1	TRBV4-2	TRBD2	TGTGCCAGCAGCCCGCGGCTTAGGGCTAGCGGGAGTGCTTCTAAGAGCTCCTACAATGAGCAGTTCTTC	CASSPRLRASGSASKSSYNEQFF
.	TRBJ2-7	TRBV4-3	TRBD2	TGCGCCAGCAGCCAAGGACTAGCGAGATCCTACGAGCAGTACTTC	CASSQGLARSYEQYF
many	TRBJ2-7	TRBV7-2	.	TGTGCCAGCAGCTTAACGGAAGGCTACGAGCAGTACTTC	CASSLTEGYEQYF
many	TRBJ2-3	TRBV27	.	TGTGCCAGCAGTCCCAAAAGGAGGGCCCTCGCAGATACGCAGTATTTT	CASSPKRRALADTQYF
many	TRBJ2-5	TRBV4-1	.	TGCGCCAGCAGCCAAGAGTCGAGCGGGCCTCAAGAGACCCAGTACTTC	CASSQESSGPQETQYF
.	TRBJ2-1	TRBV29-1	.	TGCAGCGGGATGACAGAATTCGGAATCAATGAGCAGTTCTTC	CSGMTEFGINEQFF
many	TRBJ2-7	TRBV28	.	TGTGCCAGCAGTCCCCCAGGGACGATCCAGCAGTACTTC	CASSPPGTIQQYF
many	TRBJ2-7	TRBV12-3/TRBV12-4	TRBD2	TGTGCCAGCAGCCACTCCAGCGGGGCCCCCTACGAGCAGTACTTC	CASSHSSGAPYEQYF
many	TRBJ2-1	TRBV4-2	.	TGTGCCAGCAACCGATCACCGAGTCCGGCGGCGCTTAGGGGATACAATGAGCAGTTCTTC	CASNRSPSPAALRGYNEQFF